This TCR beta chain was identified during a study of T cells in Graves' hyperthyroidism and ophthalmopathy (dated by TCRdb to about 2019). For the study in its entirety: Peripheral blood samples were taken at the time of initial diagnosis, prior to any treatment. Whether ophthalmopathy could be predicted prospectively was tested in an independent validation cohort made up of under 20 hyperthyroidism patients plus 17 patients who later progressed to ophthalmopathy. Thyroid tissue and blood T-cell repertoires from more than five Graves' hyperthyroidism patients were also compared in the study. A discovery cohort of about a hundred patients, about 40 with Graves' ophthalmopathy and approximately 60 with stable Graves' hyperthyroidism, was used to find distinguishing TCR V-J signatures. The 100 or so discovery patients were randomly split 7:3 into training and test sets. According to the paper, TCR Vbeta CDR3 sequencing was carried out on 135 peripheral blood samples, which came from under 50 ophthalmopathy, fewer than 80 hyperthyroidism and roughly 17 progressor patients. After sampling, hyperthyroidism patients received methimazole starting at 30 mg daily, and ophthalmopathy patients received high-dose intravenous methylprednisolone. The research as a whole found: No statistical method was used to fix the sample size in advance, and group allocation was not hidden from the investigators. Blood samples also contained most of the expanded thyroid clonotypes (frequency above 0.001), which suggests that blood repertoires may reflect thyroid immune responses. A model built on a 13 V-J signature distinguished ophthalmopathy from stable hyperthyroidism, reaching 85% to 90% sensitivity and about 81% specificity in cross-validation and 80%/75% in testing. In validation, the model predicted progression to ophthalmopathy with over 65% sensitivity and around 72% specificity, a median of 6.5 months before onset.

The CDR3 runs 15 amino acids, cysteine and phenylalanine included. Solely the CDR3 DNA is kept, with 45 bases framed from the first base. V lost 5 bases and J lost 2 bases; the stretch between them is 13 bases long. TCR beta CDR3 regions were amplified from RNA transcripts. For the first round of RT-PCR on the TCR CDR3, the HTBI primer set was used together with the Qiagen OneStep RT-PCR kit. A second multiplex PCR round built the libraries, followed by size selection and purification. The libraries were sequenced on an Illumina HiSeq2000 using paired-end 100 bp reads. Per the authors' processing: SOAPnuke was used to process the raw data, removing reads that contained adapters or uncalled bases, had a mean Phred below 15, or lacked an exact match to the constant primer or identifier. High-quality paired reads were merged using COPE v1.2.5, and each unique nucleotide sequence was defined as a clonotype. MiTCR v1.1 was used to align clonotypes to the IMGT TRBV, TRBD and TRBJ reference segments. The analysis included only V-J combinations with a frequency above 0.0001, which together covered around 99% of the repertoires. The TCS score was defined as the ratio of F50 (clonal expansion) to E x V (chaos), calculated using BLOSUM62-based TCRdist between CDR3 peptides within each V-J. Welch's t-statistics and random forest reduced around 550 V-J features to 13, which were used in a naive Bayes classifier (R e1071). The public sequencing data were trimmed at Q25 with fastp and processed into clonotypes with MiXCR by TCRdb, which kept only in-frame beta chains. All rows with the same CDR3 protein become a single entry with the most common DNA and genes. The V and J calls were not made by the authors but by TCRdb's processing. This sample holds about 600,000 distinct CDR3 sequences; about a sixth were observed only once. Less than 3.5% of the sample lies in the top ten.

In this sample, this clonotype turned up a few times. This clone's antigen is unknown. No base qualities exist here, and no much larger clone lies one base off it. In the ophthalmopathy patients, disease was moderately to severely active, with a Clinical Activity Score of 3 or more, a NOSPECS grade of 4 or more, and a duration of less than 3 months. Any patient with an uncontrolled infection, another autoimmune disease, pregnancy or lactation was excluded. Diagnoses were based on clinical symptoms, serum thyroxine and TRAb, thyroid ultrasound and orbital computed tomography. PBMCs were separated from 7.5 to 10 ml of fresh peripheral blood using Ficoll-Paque density gradient centrifugation. Trizol reagent was used to extract total RNA, and RNA quality was then checked on an Agilent 2100 Bioanalyzer.

Material for sequencing was blood. This sequence was found in a woman aged 40-49 years with Graves' ophthalmopathy. This chain is built from TRBV12-3 or TRBV12-4 and TRBJ2-1, with the D gene not clear enough to name. CDR3 sequence: CASSTITGTYNEQFF. The bases are TGTGCCAGCAGTACCATAACCGGTACCTACAATGAGCAGTTCTTC.